The clone carrying this T cell receptor (beta chain) was seen more than once but under ten times. The sample is drawn from a study of early T cells in non-severe SARS-CoV-2 infection. V was cut by 2 bases and J by 3 bases, with 13 bases left in between. Germline V gene lookup returns CDR1 SGHTA and CDR2 FQGNSA. The CDR3 covers 15 residues. Using its own MiXCR run on the 5' RACE reads, TCRdb lists one record per CDR3 protein. The sample has about 98,000 distinct CDR3 sequences, around an eighth seen once; the top ten hold approximately 7.5%. The clonotype originates from an adult who was a healthcare worker with PCR-confirmed SARS-CoV-2 infection or an uninfected control (not recorded which). The chain carries TRBV7-2 and TRBJ1-1; D gene unclear. Sample: whole blood. The CDR3 loop is CASSLRRLMDTEAFF. In nucleotides, the CDR3 is TGTGCCAGCAGCTTACGGCGACTGATGGACACTGAAGCTTTCTTT.